The present TCR beta chain was sequenced within a study of T cells in Graves' hyperthyroidism and ophthalmopathy. Points from the study as a whole: Most thyroid clonotypes that were expanded above 0.001 also turned up in blood. The model forecast ophthalmopathy, anticipating it by a median around 6.9 months before onset.

Amplification targeted TCR beta CDR3 regions from RNA transcripts. The HTBI primer set served for first-round RT-PCR of the TCR CDR3. Each CDR3 protein gets one entry after TCRdb re-called the multiplex PCR reads with MiXCR. The sample includes over 550,000 distinct CDR3 sequences, 16% of them seen just once. Remarks on this clonotype: The antigen is not known.

Germline CDR1 reads MNHEY; CDR2 reads SVGEGT. V was pared by 5 bases and J by 9 bases, with 14 bases between. The CDR3 has 13 residues. Exclusion followed for patients with uncontrolled infection, other autoimmune disease, pregnancy or lactation. The sample was blood. V usage is TRBV6-2 or TRBV6-3 and J usage is TRBJ1-5; D gene uncertain. The source of this sequence is a woman between 18 and 30 years old with Graves' hyperthyroidism. The CDR3 protein is CASSLLGLRPQHF. DNA for the CDR3: TGTGCCAGCAGTCTACTGGGCCTTCGGCCCCAGCATTTT.